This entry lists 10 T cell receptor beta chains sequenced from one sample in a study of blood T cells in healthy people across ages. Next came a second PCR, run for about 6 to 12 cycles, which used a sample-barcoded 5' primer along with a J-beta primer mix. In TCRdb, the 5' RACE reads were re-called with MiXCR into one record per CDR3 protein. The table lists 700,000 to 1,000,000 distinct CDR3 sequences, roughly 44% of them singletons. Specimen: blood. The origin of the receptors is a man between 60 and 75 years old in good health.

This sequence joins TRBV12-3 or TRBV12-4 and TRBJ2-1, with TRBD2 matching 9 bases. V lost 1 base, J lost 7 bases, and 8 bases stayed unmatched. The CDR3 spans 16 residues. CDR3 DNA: TGTGCCAGCAGTTTAGGGCCAGCGGGAGGACGGAATGAGCAGTTCTTC. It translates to CASSLGPAGGRNEQFF.

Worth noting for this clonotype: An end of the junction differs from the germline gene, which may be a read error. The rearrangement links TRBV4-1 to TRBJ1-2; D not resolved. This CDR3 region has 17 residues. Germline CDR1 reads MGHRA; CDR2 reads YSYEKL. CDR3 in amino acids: CVSSQDPSRATNYGYTF. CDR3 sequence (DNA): TGCGTCAGCAGCCAAGACCCGTCAAGAGCGACGAACTATGGCTACACCTTC.

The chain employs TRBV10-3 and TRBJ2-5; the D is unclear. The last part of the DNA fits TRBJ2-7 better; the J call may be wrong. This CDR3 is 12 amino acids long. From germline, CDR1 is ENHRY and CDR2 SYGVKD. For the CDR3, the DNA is TGTGCCATCAGTGTCGCCAGCGACGAGCAGTACTTC. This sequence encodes CAISVASDEQYF.

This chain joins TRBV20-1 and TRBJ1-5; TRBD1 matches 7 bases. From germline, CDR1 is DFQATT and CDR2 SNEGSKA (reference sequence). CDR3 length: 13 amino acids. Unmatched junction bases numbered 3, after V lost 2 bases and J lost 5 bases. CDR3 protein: CSARRDSDQPQHF. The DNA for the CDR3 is TGCAGTGCTAGACGGGACAGCGATCAGCCCCAGCATTTT.

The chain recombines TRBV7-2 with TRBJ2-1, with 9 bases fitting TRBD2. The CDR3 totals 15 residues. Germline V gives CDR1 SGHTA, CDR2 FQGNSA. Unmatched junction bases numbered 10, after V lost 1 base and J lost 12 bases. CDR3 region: CASSLVLAGTDTQFF. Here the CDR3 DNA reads TGTGCCAGCAGCTTAGTACTAGCGGGTACAGATACGCAGTTCTTC.

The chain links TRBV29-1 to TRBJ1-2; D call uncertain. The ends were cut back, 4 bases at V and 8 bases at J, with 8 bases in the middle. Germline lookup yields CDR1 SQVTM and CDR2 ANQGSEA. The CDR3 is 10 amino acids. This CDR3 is CSVGDRGYTF. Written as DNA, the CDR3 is TGCAGCGTTGGGGATCGGGGCTACACCTTC.

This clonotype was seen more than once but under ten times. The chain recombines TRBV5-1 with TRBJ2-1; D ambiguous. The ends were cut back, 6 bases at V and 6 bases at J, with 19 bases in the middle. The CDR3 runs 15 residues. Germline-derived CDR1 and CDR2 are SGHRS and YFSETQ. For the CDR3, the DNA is TGCGCCAGCACCCTCACCAGGAGCCGGTTCAATGAGCAGTTCTTC. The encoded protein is CASTLTRSRFNEQFF.

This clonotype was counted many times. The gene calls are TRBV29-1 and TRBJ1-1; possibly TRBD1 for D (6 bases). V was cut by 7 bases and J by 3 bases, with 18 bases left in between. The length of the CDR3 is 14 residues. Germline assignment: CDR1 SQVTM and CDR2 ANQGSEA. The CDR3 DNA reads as TGCAGCGCTCAACAGGGCTTTGGGGACACTGAAGCTTTCTTT. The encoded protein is CSAQQGFGDTEAFF. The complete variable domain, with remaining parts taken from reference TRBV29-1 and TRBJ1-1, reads SAVISQKPSRDICQRGTSLTIQCQVDSQVTMMFWYRQQPGQSLTLIATANQGSEATYESGFVIDKFPISRPNLTFSTLTVSNMSPEDSSIYLCSAQQGFGDTEAFFGQGTRLTVV.

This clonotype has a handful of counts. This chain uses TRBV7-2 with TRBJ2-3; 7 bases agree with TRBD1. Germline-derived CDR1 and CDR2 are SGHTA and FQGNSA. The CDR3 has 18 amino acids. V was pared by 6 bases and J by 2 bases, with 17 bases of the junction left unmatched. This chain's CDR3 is CASRVVLHRDSSTDTQYF. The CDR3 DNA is TGTGCCAGCAGGGTAGTACTCCACCGGGACAGCTCCACAGATACGCAGTATTTT. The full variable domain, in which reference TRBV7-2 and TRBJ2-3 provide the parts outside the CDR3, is GAGVSQSPSNKVTEKGKDVELRCDPISGHTALYWYRQSLGQGLEFLIYFQGNSAPDKSGLPSDRFSAERTGGSVSTLTIQRTQQEDSAVYLCASRVVLHRDSSTDTQYFGPGTRLTVL.

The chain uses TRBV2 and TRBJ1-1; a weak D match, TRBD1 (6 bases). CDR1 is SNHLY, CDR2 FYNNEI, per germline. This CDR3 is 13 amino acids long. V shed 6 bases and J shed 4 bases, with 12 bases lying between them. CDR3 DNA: TGTGCCAGCAGAAATAGAGGGGGCACTGAAGCTTTCTTT. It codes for CASRNRGGTEAFF.